The 22 T cell receptor beta chains in this list originate from one sample, sequenced in a study of blood T cell repertoires in COVID-19. Data came from immunoSEQ multiplex PCR; TCRdb stores just in-frame clones and leaves some out. The profile covers some 300,000 clones, with approximately 89% appearing a single time and under 8% taken by the ten largest. The sequencing sample was made of peripheral blood. Receptors originate from a woman aged 25 to 39 who had recovered from COVID-19.

The rearrangement links TRBV28 to TRBJ1-2, with TRBD1 as a possible D gene (5 bases). Between the trimmed V and J ends, which lost 1 base and 8 bases, there was a span of 17 bases. CDR3 size: 15 residues. The V gene's germline CDR1 is MDHEN and CDR2 SYDVKM. Here the CDR3 reads CASSLSAGLTEGYTF. CDR3 DNA: TGTGCCAGCAGTTTATCGGCAGGGTTAACTGAGGGCTACACCTTC.

In this sample, this clone turned up a few times. J is TRBJ1-5 and V is TRBV5-1, with a tentative D call TRBD1 (6 bases). The CDR3 spans 15 residues. V was clipped by 1 base and J by 1 base, with 9 bases between them. Germline V gene data show CDR1 as SGHRS and CDR2 as YFSETQ. CDR3 amino acids: CASSLSTGSNQPQHF. CDR3 DNA sequence: TGCGCCAGCAGCTTGAGTACAGGGAGCAATCAGCCCCAGCATTTT.

The rearrangement joins TRBV5-1 to TRBJ1-1, with a weak D call TRBD1 (6 bases). Trimming stripped 4 bases from V and 1 base from J, with 17 bases between. This CDR3 has 16 residues. Germline CDR1 reads SGHRS; CDR2 reads YFSETQ. The CDR3 loop reads CASSLGRQAKNTEAFF. The CDR3 DNA sequence: TGCGCCAGCAGCCTTGGCCGACAGGCGAAGAACACTGAAGCTTTCTTT.

This clone occurred a few times. This sequence joins TRBV7-8 and TRBJ1-2, with D unclear. The CDR3 length is 14 residues. CDR1 and CDR2 from the germline V gene are SGHVS and FQNEAQ. V shed 1 base and J shed 2 bases, with 8 bases lying between them. This CDR3 is CASSLVTGNYGYTF. CDR3 nucleotide sequence: TGTGCCAGCAGCTTAGTAACGGGGAACTATGGCTACACCTTC.

This chain joins TRBV6-6 and TRBJ1-1, with a tentative D call TRBD1 (5 bases). V was trimmed by 7 bases and J by 0 bases, leaving 15 bases between them. This CDR3 has 15 residues. Germline loops: CDR1 MNHNY, CDR2 SVGAGI (reference sequence). The CDR3 nucleotides are TGTGCCAGCATCGACACGGACACGTTGAACACTGAAGCTTTCTTT. Its protein is CASIDTDTLNTEAFF.

This sequence joins TRBV28 and TRBJ1-4, with D possibly being TRBD1 (6 bases). Germline loops: CDR1 MDHEN, CDR2 SYDVKM. The CDR3 contains 15 residues. V lost 6 bases and J 3 bases, leaving 14 bases between the germline ends. This chain's CDR3 is CASSSGQHANEKLFF. In nucleotides, the CDR3 is TGTGCCAGCAGCTCCGGACAGCATGCTAATGAAAAACTGTTTTTT.

The genes are TRBV2 and TRBJ1-2; D is undetermined. The V end was cut by 5 bases, the J end by 3 bases, with 10 bases between. CDR3 length: 13 amino acids. Germline CDR1 and CDR2: SNHLY and FYNNEI. The CDR3 is CASSPRQDYGYTF. CDR3 nucleotide sequence: TGTGCCAGCAGTCCGCGACAAGACTATGGCTACACCTTC.

V and J are TRBV6-1 and TRBJ1-5, with D tentatively TRBD1 (6 bases). Per the germline V gene, CDR1 is MNHNS and CDR2 is SASEGT. This CDR3 comprises 15 residues. The V and J ends lost 4 bases and 7 bases respectively, with 17 bases between them. The CDR3 protein is CASSVGQGLTQPQHF. The CDR3 DNA is TGTGCCAGCAGTGTAGGTCAGGGGCTAACCCAGCCCCAGCATTTT.

CDR3 DNA sequence: TGTGCCAGGGTGTTTAGGGACAGGAGGTACTTC. Translation: CARVFRDRRYF. The chain uses TRBV3-1 (or the pseudogene TRBV3-2) and TRBJ2-7, with 8 positions matching TRBD1. Per the germline V gene, CDR1 is LGHDT and CDR2 is YNNKEL (reference sequence). Trimming at V came to 9 bases and at J to 12 bases, leaving 10 bases not matched to a gene. CDR3 length equals 11 residues.

A few counts support this clone. The chain is built from TRBV2 and TRBJ2-2; TRBD1 might be the D (6 bases). The CDR3 sequence is 14 residues long. The germline CDR1 and CDR2 sequences are SNHLY and FYNNEI. For the CDR3, the DNA is TGTGCTCGCCGGGACATATCGAACACCGGGGAGCTGTTTTTT. Translation: CARRDISNTGELFF.

V is TRBV9 and J is TRBJ2-2; D perhaps matches TRBD1 (5 bases). CDR1 is SGDLS and CDR2 is YYNGEE in the germline V gene. The CDR3 extends over 15 amino acids. Trimming removed 0 bases at V and 3 bases at J, with 9 bases between. CDR3 protein: CASSVVRDHTGELFF. The CDR3 bases are TGTGCCAGCAGCGTAGTCAGGGATCACACCGGGGAGCTGTTTTTT.

To note about this clone: Other DNA sequences from this sample encode an identical CDR3 as well. The chain uses TRBV7-9 and TRBJ1-6; a weak D match, TRBD1 (5 bases). The CDR3 has 14 amino acids. Trimming removed 1 base from V and 10 bases from J, with 11 bases in between. Germline CDR1 and CDR2: SEHNR and FQNEAQ (reference sequence). CDR3 coding DNA: TGTGCCAGCAGCTTAGATCGGGGGAACTCACCCCTCCACTTT. This sequence encodes CASSLDRGNSPLHF. Variable domain in full (rest from reference TRBV7-9 and TRBJ1-6): DTGVSQNPRHKITKRGQNVTFRCDPISEHNRLYWYRQTLGQGPEFLTYFQNEAQLEKSRLLSDRFSAERPKGSFSTLEIQRTEQGDSAMYLCASSLDRGNSPLHFGNGTRLTVT.

The J gene is TRBJ2-3, the V gene TRBV30; D may be TRBD1 (6 bases). Between the trimmed V and J ends, which lost 3 bases and 4 bases, there was a span of 20 bases. Germline loops: CDR1 GTSNPN, CDR2 SVGIG (reference sequence). This CDR3 spans 16 amino acids. CDR3 DNA sequence: TGTGCCTGGAGAACTATACAGGGAATTCACCCAGATACGCAGTATTTT. This translates into CAWRTIQGIHPDTQYF.

The V call is TRBV5-4, the J call TRBJ2-3; 8 bases align to TRBD2. Germline V gives CDR1 SGHNT, CDR2 YYREEE (reference sequence). The junction had 7 bases not matched to a gene; V was cut back by 4 bases and J by 0 bases. CDR3 length: 16 residues. CDR3 amino acids: CASSPKRGGSTDTQYF. CDR3 in DNA: TGTGCCAGCAGCCCGAAGCGCGGGGGGAGCACAGATACGCAGTATTTT.

This clone was observed a single time. V usage is TRBV7-8 and J usage is TRBJ2-1; D unclear. This CDR3 spans 12 amino acids. Looked up from germline, CDR1 is SGHVS and CDR2 is FQNEAQ. Deletions cut 5 bases from V and 6 bases from J, with 8 bases between. The CDR3 sequence is CASSLPGNEQFF. In nucleotides, the CDR3 is TGTGCCAGCAGCCTTCCCGGCAATGAGCAGTTCTTC. Together with reference TRBV7-8 and TRBJ2-1, the CDR3 gives the full variable domain: GAGVSQSPRYKVAKRGQDVALRCDPISGHVSLFWYQQALGQGPEFLTYFQNEAQLDKSGLPSDRFFAERPEGSVSTLKIQRTQQEDSAVYLCASSLPGNEQFFGPGTRLTVL.

The V and J genes are TRBV6-2 or TRBV6-3 and TRBJ1-2, with a possible D match to TRBD1 (5 bases). This CDR3 spans 13 amino acids. Germline-derived CDR1 and CDR2 are MNHEY and SVGEGT. V was clipped by 5 bases and J by 3 bases, with 10 bases between them. CDR3 nucleotide sequence: TGTGCCAGCAGTCGACAGACAGACTATGGCTACACCTTC. Translated, it gives CASSRQTDYGYTF.

The chain joins TRBV5-6 to TRBJ1-6; 7 positions match TRBD1. V dropped 3 bases and J dropped 2; count of bases not matched to a gene: 2. CDR1 and CDR2 (germline): SGHDT, YYEEEE. The CDR3 consists of 15 residues. This CDR3 is CASSSDRAYNSPLHF. In nucleotides, the CDR3 is TGTGCCAGCAGCTCAGACAGGGCCTATAATTCACCCCTCCACTTT.

The V call is TRBV9, the J call TRBJ2-3; 8 bases align to TRBD2. J lost 4 bases, V lost 0 bases, and 10 bases had no gene match. Germline CDR1 and CDR2: SGDLS and YYNGEE. The CDR3 consists of 17 residues. The CDR3 sequence is CASSVAPGRGVADTQYF. In DNA, the CDR3 is TGTGCCAGCAGCGTAGCCCCTGGGCGGGGGGTCGCAGATACGCAGTATTTT.

This clone was found once. The CDR3 reads CASSRGQGGVNEQYF. The CDR3 DNA sequence: TGTGCCAGCTCACGGGGACAGGGGGGTGTTAACGAGCAGTACTTC. This chain joins TRBV18 and TRBJ2-7, with 11 positions matching TRBD1. This CDR3 is built from 15 residues. Unmatched junction bases numbered 7, after V lost 4 bases and J lost 5 bases. Germline-derived CDR1 and CDR2 are KGHSH and LQKENI.

The chain couples TRBV7-2 to TRBJ2-1; a weak D match, TRBD2 (6 bases). V gave up 1 base and J gave up 9 bases, with 10 bases separating them. The CDR3 consists of 13 residues. Germline V gene lookup returns CDR1 SGHTA and CDR2 FQGNSA. CDR3 sequence reads: CASSLGRGGEQFF. The CDR3 DNA reads as TGTGCCAGCAGCTTAGGTCGGGGAGGTGAGCAGTTCTTC.

The chain recombines TRBV7-9 with TRBJ1-1, with D perhaps TRBD1 (6 bases). V lost 7 bases, J lost 8 bases, and 20 bases lay in between. This CDR3 has 14 residues. From germline, CDR1 is SEHNR and CDR2 FQNEAQ (reference sequence). The CDR3 loop reads CASTATGGPLEAFF. The DNA of the CDR3 is TGTGCCAGCACCGCTACCGGGGGGCCTTTAGAAGCTTTCTTT. Based on the CDR3 plus reference TRBV7-9 and TRBJ1-1, the full variable domain is DTGVSQNPRHKITKRGQNVTFRCDPISEHNRLYWYRQTLGQGPEFLTYFQNEAQLEKSRLLSDRFSAERPKGSFSTLEIQRTEQGDSAMYLCASTATGGPLEAFFGQGTRLTVV.

J is TRBJ1-6 and V is TRBV9; D call uncertain. V was pared by 3 bases and J by 9 bases, with 13 bases between. Germline CDR1 and CDR2: SGDLS and YYNGEE. The CDR3 totals 14 residues. The CDR3: CASSDAAGGSPLHF. DNA for the CDR3: TGTGCCAGCAGCGATGCCGCCGGAGGTTCACCCCTCCACTTT.